The T cell receptor (beta chain) under discussion was sequenced for a study of blood T cell repertoires in COVID-19 (dated by TCRdb to 2018 to 2021). Study-wide context: Samples from collaborators originated in the United States, Italy and Spain and spanned both the acute and convalescent phases of COVID-19. The prospective study material was composed of cDNA or gDNA derived from T cells, B-cell-depleted T cells, or PBMCs. The dataset comprised deeply sampled blood TCRbeta repertoires from subjects exposed to, actively infected with, or recovered from COVID-19. The repertoires were released in a freely available public database intended as a resource for research on the immune response to SARS-CoV-2. Samples were obtained from the ongoing ImmuneRACE study (first 160 participants) and from over a thousand subjects provided by 6 global collaborators. A de-identified subject ID, COVID-19 status, age in years and sex were almost always included in the sample metadata. Where HLA class I and class II types were available, the types were taken from metadata supplied by the sample provider, not from assay-based typing.

Broader findings and caveats from the paper: The amount of clinical and demographic metadata varied by source and participant and was provided uncurated.

The CDR3, from cysteine to phenylalanine, totals 15 residues. Just CDR3 DNA is preserved here, 45 bases in frame from base 1. Trimmed from V: 4 bases; trimmed from J: 2 bases; junction bases lacking a gene match: 3. The germline V gene provides CDR1 SGHTA and CDR2 FQGNSA. TCRbeta CDR3 regions were amplified from genomic DNA using the immunoSEQ Assay, a bias-controlled multiplex PCR. Turning to the authors' computational methods: The number of nucleated cells in each sample was estimated by amplification of reference gene primers within the assay. To quantify the absolute abundance of each unique TCRbeta CDR3 rearrangement, sequence reads were collapsed and filtered. For each sample, productive Simpson clonality was calculated by taking the square root of Simpson's diversity index across productive rearrangements. TCRdb took this table from immuneACCESS and kept in-frame rearrangements with V and J called. Such tables lack part of the clones; where checked against another copy, unresolved V genes explain under half of the gap, and the rest is unexplained. That table furnishes V, J and clone size, whereas the DNA furnished D and trimming. This sample holds about 190,000 clones; around 86% were observed only once. Together, the top ten hold about 7% of the sample.

The collaborating institutions used their own protocols to collect whole blood in K2EDTA tubes. For TCRbeta analysis, collaborators shipped samples in one of three forms: frozen whole blood, isolated PBMCs, or DNA extracted from either of those sample types. Comments on this clone: It has no known antigen specificity. No much larger clone is present one base from it, and per-base qualities are unavailable.

This receptor was identified in a man aged 35-49 years with acute or convalescent COVID-19. The material sequenced was peripheral blood. The chain is made from TRBV7-2 and TRBJ2-3, with 10 middle bases fitting TRBD2. CDR3 protein: CASSSLAGFTDTQYF. DNA sequence: TGTGCCAGCAGCTCACTAGCGGGGTTCACAGATACGCAGTATTTT.